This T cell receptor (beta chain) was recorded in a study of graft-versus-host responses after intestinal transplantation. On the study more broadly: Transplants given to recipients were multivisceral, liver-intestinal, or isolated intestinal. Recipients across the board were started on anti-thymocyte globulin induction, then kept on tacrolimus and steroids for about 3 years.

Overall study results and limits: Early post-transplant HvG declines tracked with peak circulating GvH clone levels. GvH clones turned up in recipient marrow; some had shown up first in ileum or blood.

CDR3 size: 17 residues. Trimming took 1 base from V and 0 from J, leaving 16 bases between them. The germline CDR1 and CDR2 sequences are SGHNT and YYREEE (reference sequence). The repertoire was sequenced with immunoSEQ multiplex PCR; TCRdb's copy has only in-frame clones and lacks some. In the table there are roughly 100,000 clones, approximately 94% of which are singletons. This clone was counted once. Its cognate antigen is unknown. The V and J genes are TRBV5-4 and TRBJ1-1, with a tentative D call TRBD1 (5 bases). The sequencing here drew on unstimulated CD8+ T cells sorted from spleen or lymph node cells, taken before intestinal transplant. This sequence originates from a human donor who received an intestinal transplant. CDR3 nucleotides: TGTGCCAGCAGCTTGATCGGGAGGGGACGAATGAACACTGAAGCTTTCTTT. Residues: CASSLIGRGRMNTEAFF.